The clone carrying this TCR beta chain occurred many times. The time point denotes: patch test 1, 2 weeks after DPC sensitization. Indicated treatment: therapeutic diphenylcyclopropenone sensitization with weekly scalp DPC. The sample belongs to a study of human T cells and chemical hapten exposure. For the study at large: For the roughly 24-week duration of the study, patients were given weekly doses of diphenylcyclopropenone on the scalp.

One entry per CDR3 protein, called by TCRdb with MiXCR from the RACE reads. The sample includes 40,000 to 60,000 distinct CDR3 sequences, approximately 9.1% seen only once; the top ten take around 4.3%. The specimen comprised whole blood, sampled in connection with sensitization to the hapten diphenylcyclopropenone (DPC). This TCR came from a woman in her forties or fifties with alopecia areata. Some clones in this sample may be carry-over from other donors' samples.

The chain's CDR3 is CASSQLAGAANEQFF. The CDR3 DNA reads as TGCGCCAGCAGCCAACTAGCGGGGGCCGCCAATGAGCAGTTCTTC. The chain uses TRBV4-3 and TRBJ2-1, with 10 positions matching TRBD2. The germline gives CDR1 LGHNA, CDR2 YSLEER. CDR3 length: 15 residues. V lost 2 bases to trimming and J lost 6 bases; unmatched junction nucleotides: 4.